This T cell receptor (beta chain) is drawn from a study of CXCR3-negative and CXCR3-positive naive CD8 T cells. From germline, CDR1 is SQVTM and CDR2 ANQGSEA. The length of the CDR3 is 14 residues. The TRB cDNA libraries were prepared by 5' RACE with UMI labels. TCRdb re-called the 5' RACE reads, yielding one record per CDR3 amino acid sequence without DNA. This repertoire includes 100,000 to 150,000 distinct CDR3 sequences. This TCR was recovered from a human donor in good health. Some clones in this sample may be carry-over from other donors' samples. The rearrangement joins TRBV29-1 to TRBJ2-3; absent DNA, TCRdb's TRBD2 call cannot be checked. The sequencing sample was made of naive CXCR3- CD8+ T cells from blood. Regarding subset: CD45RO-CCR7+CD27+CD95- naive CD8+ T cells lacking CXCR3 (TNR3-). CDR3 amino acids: CSVDREGREDTQYF.